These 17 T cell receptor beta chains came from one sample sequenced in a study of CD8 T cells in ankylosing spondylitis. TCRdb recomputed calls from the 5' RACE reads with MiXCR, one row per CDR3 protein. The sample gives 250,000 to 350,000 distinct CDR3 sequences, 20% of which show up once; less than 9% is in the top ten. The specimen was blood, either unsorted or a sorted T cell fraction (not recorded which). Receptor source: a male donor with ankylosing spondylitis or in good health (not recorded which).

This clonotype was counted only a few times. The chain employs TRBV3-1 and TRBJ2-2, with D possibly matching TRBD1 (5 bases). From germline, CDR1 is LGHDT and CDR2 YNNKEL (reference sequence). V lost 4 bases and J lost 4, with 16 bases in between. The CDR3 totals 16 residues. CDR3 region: CASSPLMVQGTGELFF. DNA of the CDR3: TGTGCCAGCAGCCCCCTCATGGTCCAGGGCACCGGGGAGCTGTTTTTT.

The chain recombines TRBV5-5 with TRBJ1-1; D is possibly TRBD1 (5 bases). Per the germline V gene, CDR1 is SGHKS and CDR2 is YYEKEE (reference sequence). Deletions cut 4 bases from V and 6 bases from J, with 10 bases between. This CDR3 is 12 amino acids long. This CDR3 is CASSPRGSEAFF. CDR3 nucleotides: TGTGCCAGCAGCCCCCGGGGCTCTGAAGCTTTCTTT.

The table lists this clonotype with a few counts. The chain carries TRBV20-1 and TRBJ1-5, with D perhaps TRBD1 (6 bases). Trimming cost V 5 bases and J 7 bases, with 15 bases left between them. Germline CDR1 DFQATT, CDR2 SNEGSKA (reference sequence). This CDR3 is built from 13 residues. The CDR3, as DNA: TGCAGTGCTTATTGGGGGGGCGGGCAGCCCCAGCATTTT. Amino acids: CSAYWGGGQPQHF.

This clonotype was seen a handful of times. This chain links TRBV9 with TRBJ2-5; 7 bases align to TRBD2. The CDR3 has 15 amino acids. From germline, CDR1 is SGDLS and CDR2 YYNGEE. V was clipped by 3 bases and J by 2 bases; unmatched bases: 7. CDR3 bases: TGTGCCAGCAGCGGATCCGGGACTACACAAGAGACCCAGTACTTC. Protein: CASSGSGTTQETQYF.

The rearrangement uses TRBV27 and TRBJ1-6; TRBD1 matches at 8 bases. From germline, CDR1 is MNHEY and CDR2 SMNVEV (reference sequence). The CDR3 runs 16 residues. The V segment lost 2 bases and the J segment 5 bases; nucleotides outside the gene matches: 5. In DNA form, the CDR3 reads TGTGCCAGCAGTTTACCGGACAGGGTGAATAATTCACCCCTCCACTTT. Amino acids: CASSLPDRVNNSPLHF.

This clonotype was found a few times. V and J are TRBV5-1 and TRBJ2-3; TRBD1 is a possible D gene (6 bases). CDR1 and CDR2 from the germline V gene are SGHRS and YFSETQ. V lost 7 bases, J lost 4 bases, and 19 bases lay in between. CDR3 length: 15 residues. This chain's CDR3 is CASLQGQGVSDTQYF. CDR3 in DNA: TGCGCCAGCCTCCAGGGACAAGGAGTCTCAGATACGCAGTATTTT.

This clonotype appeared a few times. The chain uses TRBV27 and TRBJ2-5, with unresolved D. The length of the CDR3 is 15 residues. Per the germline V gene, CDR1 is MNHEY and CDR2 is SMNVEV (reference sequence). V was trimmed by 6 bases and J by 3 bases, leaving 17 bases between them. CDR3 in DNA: TGTGCCAGCAGCCCACTTATGGTGAACAAAGAGACCCAGTACTTC. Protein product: CASSPLMVNKETQYF.

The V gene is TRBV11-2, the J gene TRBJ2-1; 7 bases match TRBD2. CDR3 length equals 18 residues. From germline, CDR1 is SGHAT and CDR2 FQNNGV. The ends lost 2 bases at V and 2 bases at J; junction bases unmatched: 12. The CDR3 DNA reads TGTGCCAGCAGCTTACGAACAGGAACTAGCGTAACCTACAATGAGCAGTTCTTC. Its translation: CASSLRTGTSVTYNEQFF.

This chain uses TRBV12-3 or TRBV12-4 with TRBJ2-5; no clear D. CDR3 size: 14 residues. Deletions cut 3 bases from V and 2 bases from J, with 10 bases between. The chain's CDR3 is CASSFTETQETQYF. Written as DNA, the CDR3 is TGTGCCAGCAGTTTTACCGAGACACAAGAGACCCAGTACTTC.

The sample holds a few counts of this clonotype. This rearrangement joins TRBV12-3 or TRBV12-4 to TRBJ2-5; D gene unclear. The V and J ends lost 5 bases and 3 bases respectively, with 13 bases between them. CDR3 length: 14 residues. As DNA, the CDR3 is TGTGCCAGCAGTCCTCTGGGCGTAGAAGAGACCCAGTACTTC. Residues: CASSPLGVEETQYF.

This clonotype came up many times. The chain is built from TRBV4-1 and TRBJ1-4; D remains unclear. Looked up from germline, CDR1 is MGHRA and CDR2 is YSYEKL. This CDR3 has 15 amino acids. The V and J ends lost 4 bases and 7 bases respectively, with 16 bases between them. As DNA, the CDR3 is TGCGCCAGCAGCCGAAGTGAGGGTAGTGGTGAAAAACTGTTTTTT. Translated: CASSRSEGSGEKLFF.

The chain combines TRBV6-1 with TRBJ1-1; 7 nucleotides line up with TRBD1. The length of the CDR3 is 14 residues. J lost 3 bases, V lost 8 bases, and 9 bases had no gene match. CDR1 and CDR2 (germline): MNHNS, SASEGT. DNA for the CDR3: TGTGCCAGCGGAACGGGACAGCCACACACTGAAGCTTTCTTT. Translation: CASGTGQPHTEAFF.

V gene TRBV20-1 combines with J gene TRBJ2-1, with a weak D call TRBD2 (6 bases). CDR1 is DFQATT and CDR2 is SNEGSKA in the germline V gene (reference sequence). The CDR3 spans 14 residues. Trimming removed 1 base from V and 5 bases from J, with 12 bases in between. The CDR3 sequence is CSARVLLAHNEQFF. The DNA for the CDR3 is TGCAGTGCTAGAGTTCTACTAGCCCACAATGAGCAGTTCTTC.

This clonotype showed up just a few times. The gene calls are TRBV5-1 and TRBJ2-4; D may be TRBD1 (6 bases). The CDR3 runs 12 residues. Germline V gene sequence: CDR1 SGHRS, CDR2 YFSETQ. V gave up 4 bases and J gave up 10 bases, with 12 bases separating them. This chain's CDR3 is CASSGSTGIQYF. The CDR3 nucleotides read TGCGCCAGCAGCGGATCGACAGGTATTCAGTACTTC.

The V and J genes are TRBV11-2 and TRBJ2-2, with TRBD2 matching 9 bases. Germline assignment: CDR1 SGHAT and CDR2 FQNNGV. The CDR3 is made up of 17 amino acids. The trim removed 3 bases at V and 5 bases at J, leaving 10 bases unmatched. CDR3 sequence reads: CASSLISGRKGTGELFF. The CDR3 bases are TGTGCCAGCAGCTTGATTAGCGGGAGAAAGGGAACCGGGGAGCTGTTTTTT. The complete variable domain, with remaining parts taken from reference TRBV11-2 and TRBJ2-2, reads EAGVAQSPRYKIIEKRQSVAFWCNPISGHATLYWYQQILGQGPKLLIQFQNNGVVDDSQLPKDRFSAERLKGVDSTLKIQPAKLEDSAVYLCASSLISGRKGTGELFFGEGSRLTVL.

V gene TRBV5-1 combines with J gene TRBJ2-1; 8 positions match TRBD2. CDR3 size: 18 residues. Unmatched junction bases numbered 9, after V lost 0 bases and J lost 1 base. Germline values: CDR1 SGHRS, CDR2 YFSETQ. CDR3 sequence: CASSLEGGRGGSYNEQFF. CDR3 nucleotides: TGCGCCAGCAGCTTGGAAGGCGGTCGGGGGGGTTCCTACAATGAGCAGTTCTTC. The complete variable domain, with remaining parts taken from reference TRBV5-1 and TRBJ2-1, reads KAGVTQTPRYLIKTRGQQVTLSCSPISGHRSVSWYQQTPGQGLQFLFEYFSETQRNKGNFPGRFSGRQFSNSRSEMNVSTLELGDSALYLCASSLEGGRGGSYNEQFFGPGTRLTVL.

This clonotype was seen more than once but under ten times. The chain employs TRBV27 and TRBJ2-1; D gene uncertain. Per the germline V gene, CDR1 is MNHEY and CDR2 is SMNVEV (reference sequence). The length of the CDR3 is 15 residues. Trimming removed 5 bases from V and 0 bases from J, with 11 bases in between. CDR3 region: CASSPYTSSYNEQFF. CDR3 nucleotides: TGTGCCAGCAGTCCCTACACAAGCTCCTACAATGAGCAGTTCTTC.